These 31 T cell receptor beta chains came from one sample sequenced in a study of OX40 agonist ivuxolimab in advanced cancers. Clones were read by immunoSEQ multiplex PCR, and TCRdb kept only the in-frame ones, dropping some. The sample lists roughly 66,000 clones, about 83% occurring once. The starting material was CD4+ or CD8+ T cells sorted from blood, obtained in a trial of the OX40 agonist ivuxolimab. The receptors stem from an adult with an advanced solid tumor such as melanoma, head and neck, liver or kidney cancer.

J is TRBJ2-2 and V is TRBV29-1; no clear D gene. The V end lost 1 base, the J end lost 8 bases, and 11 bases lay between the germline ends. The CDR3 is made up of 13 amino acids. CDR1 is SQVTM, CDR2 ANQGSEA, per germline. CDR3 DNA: TGCAGCGTTGAAGTGGCTTTCCTGGGGGAGCTGTTTTTT. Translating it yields CSVEVAFLGELFF.

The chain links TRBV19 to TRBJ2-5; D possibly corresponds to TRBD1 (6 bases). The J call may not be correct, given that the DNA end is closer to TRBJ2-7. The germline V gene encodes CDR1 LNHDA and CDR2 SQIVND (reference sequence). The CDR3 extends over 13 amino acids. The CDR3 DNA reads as TGTGCCAGTAGGGGGGCCCCTTCCTACGAGCAGTACTTC. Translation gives CASRGAPSYEQYF.

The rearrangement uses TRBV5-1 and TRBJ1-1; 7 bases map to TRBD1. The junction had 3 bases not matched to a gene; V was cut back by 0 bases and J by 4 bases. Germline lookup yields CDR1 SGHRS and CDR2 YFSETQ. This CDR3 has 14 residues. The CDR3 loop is CASSLEGTVTEAFF. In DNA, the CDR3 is TGCGCCAGCAGCTTGGAAGGGACAGTCACTGAAGCTTTCTTT.

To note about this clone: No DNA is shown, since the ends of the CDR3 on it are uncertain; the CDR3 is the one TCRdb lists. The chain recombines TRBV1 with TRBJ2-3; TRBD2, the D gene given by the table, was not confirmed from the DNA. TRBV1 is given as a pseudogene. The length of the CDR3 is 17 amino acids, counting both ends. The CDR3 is CASSQAWAGGSTDTQYF.

CDR3 protein: CASSSPRDYGHNEQFF. Here the CDR3 DNA reads TGTGCCAGCAGTTCCCCCCGGGACTACGGCCACAATGAGCAGTTCTTC. This chain uses TRBV6-5 with TRBJ2-1; 7 bases are a match to TRBD2. Trimming cost V 4 bases and J 5 bases; bases outside gene matches: 11. The germline V gene has CDR1 MNHEY and CDR2 SVGAGI. CDR3 length: 16 amino acids.

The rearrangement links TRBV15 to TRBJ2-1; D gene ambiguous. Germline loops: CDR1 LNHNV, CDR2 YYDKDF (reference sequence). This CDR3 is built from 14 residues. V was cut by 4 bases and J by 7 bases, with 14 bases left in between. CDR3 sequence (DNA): TGTGCCACCAGCAATATCGCTGATAGGAATGAGCAGTTCTTC. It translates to CATSNIADRNEQFF. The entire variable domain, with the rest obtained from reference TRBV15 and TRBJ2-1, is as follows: DAMVIQNPRYQVTQFGKPVTLSCSQTLNHNVMYWYQQKSSQAPKLLFHYYDKDFNNEADTPDNFQSRRPNTSFCFLDIRSPGLGDTAMYLCATSNIADRNEQFFGPGTRLTVL.

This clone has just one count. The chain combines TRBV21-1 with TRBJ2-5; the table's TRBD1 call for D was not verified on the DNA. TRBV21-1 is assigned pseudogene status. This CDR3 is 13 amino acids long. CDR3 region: CASSPWAQETQYF. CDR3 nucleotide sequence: TGTGCCAGCAGCCCGTGGGCCCAAGAGACCCAGTACTTC.

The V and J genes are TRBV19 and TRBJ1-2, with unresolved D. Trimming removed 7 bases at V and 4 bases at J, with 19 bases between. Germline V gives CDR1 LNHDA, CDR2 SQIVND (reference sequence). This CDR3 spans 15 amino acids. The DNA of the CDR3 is TGTGCCAGTAAGGCCGGAGGAAAGACGAGCTATGGCTACACCTTC. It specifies CASKAGGKTSYGYTF.

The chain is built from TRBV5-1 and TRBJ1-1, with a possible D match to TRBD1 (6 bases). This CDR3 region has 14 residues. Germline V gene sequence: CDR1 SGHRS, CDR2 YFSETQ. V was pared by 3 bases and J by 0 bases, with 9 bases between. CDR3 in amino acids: CASSSRGMNTEAFF. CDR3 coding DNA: TGCGCCAGCAGCTCCAGGGGTATGAACACTGAAGCTTTCTTT.

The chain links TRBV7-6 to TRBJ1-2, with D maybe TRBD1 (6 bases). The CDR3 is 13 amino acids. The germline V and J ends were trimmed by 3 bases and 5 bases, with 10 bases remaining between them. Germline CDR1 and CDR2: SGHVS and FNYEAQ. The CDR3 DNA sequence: TGTGCCAGCAGCTTTAGGGGGGATTATGGCTACACCTTC. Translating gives CASSFRGDYGYTF.

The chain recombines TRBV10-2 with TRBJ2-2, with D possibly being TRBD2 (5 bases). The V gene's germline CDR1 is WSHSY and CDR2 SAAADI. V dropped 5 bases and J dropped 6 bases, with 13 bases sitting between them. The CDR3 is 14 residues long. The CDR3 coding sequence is TGCGCCAGCAGTAGAAGTAACGGGGCCGGGGAGCTGTTTTTT. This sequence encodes CASSRSNGAGELFF.

CDR3 nucleotide sequence: TGTGCCAGCAGCCGGGGTCACGGGACACCCTCCTACGAGCAGTACTTC. It is translated as CASSRGHGTPSYEQYF. This chain links TRBV11-2 with TRBJ2-7; perhaps TRBD1 as D (6 bases). CDR3 size: 16 residues. Trimming removed 5 bases at V and 0 bases at J, with 17 bases between. The germline CDR1 and CDR2 sequences are SGHAT and FQNNGV.

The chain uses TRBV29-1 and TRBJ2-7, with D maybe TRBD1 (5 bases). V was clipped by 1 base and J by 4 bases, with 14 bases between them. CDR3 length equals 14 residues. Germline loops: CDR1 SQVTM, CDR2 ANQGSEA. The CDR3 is CSVEVSAGPYEQYF. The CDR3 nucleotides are TGCAGCGTTGAAGTGTCGGCAGGGCCATACGAGCAGTACTTC.

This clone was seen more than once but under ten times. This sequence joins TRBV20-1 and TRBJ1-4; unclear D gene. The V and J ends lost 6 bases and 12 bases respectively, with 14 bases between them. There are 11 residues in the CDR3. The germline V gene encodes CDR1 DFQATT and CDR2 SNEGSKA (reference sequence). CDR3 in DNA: TGCAGTGCCGAGATCGGGGTTGAACTGTTTTTT. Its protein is CSAEIGVELFF.

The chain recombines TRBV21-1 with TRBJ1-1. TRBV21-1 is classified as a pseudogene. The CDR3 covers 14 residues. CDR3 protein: CAPGETTGNTEAFF. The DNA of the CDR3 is TGTGCCCCCGGGGAGACGACTGGGAACACTGAAGCTTTCTTT.

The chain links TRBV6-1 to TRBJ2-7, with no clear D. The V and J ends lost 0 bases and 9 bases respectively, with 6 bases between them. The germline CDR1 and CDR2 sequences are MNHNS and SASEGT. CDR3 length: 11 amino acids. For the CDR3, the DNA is TGTGCCAGCAGTGAAGCGCTGAGGCAGTACTTC. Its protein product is CASSEALRQYF.

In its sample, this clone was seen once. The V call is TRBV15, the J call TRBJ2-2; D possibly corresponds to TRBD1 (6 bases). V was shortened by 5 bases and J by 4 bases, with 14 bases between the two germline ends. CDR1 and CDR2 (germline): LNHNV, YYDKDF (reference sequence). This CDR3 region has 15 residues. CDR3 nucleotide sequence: TGTGCCACCAGCGAAACAGGGTGGGGCACCGGGGAGCTGTTTTTT. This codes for CATSETGWGTGELFF.

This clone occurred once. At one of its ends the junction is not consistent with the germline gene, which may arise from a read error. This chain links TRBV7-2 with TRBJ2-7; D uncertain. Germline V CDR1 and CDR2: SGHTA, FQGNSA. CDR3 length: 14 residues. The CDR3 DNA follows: TGTGCCAGCAGCTTAGAAGGTCTCTCCTACGAGCAGCACTTC. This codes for CASSLEGLSYEQHF.

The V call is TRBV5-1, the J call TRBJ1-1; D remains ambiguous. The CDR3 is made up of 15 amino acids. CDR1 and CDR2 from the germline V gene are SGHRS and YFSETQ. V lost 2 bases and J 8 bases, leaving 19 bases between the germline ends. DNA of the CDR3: TGCGCCAGCAGCTTCAATCAGGTCGCCGGGGAGGAAGCTTTCTTT. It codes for CASSFNQVAGEEAFF.

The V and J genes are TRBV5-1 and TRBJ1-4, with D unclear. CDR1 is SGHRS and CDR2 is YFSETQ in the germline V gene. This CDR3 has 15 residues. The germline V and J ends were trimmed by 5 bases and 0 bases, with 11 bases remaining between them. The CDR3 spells CASSGEGTTNEKLFF. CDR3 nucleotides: TGCGCCAGCAGTGGGGAAGGAACAACTAATGAAAAACTGTTTTTT. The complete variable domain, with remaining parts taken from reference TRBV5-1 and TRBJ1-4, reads KAGVTQTPRYLIKTRGQQVTLSCSPISGHRSVSWYQQTPGQGLQFLFEYFSETQRNKGNFPGRFSGRQFSNSRSEMNVSTLELGDSALYLCASSGEGTTNEKLFFGSGTQLSVL.

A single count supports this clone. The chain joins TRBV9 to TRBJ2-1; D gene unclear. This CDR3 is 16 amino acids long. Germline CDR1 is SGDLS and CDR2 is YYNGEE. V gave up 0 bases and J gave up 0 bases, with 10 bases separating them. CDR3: CASSVAQSGSYNEQFF. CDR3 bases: TGTGCCAGCAGCGTAGCCCAGTCGGGCTCCTACAATGAGCAGTTCTTC.

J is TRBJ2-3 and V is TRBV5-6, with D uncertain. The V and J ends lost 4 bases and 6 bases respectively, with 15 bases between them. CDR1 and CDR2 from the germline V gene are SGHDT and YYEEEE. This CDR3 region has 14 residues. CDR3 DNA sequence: TGTGCCAGCAGCCTCCCGCCGCCGACGGATACGCAGTATTTT. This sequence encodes CASSLPPPTDTQYF. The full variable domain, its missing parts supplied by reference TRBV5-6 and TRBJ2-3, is DAGVTQSPTHLIKTRGQQVTLRCSPKSGHDTVSWYQQALGQGPQFIFQYYEEEERQRGNFPDRFSGHQFPNYSSELNVNALLLGDSALYLCASSLPPPTDTQYFGPGTRLTVL.

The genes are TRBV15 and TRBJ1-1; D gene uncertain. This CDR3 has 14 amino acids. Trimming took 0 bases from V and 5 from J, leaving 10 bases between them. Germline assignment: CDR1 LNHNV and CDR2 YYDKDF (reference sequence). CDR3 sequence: CATSRDPTRTEAFF. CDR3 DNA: TGTGCCACCAGCAGAGATCCAACGCGGACTGAAGCTTTCTTT.

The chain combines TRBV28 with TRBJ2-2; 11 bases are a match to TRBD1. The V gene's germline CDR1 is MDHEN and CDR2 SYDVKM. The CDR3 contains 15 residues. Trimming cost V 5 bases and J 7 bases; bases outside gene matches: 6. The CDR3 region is CASSRRTGGIGELFF. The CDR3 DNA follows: TGTGCCAGCAGTCGAAGGACAGGGGGCATCGGGGAGCTGTTTTTT.

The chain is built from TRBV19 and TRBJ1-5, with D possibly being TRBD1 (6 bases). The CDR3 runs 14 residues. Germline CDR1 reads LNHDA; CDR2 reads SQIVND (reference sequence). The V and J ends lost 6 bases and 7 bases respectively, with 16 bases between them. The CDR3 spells CASSPGHRAQPQHF. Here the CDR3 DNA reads TGTGCCAGTAGCCCGGGACATAGGGCACAGCCCCAGCATTTT.

The CDR3 DNA reads TGTGCCTGGAAAAGGAGCCCTGAAGCTTTCTTT. Translated: CAWKRSPEAFF. The gene calls are TRBV30 and TRBJ1-1, with D unresolved. Per the germline V gene, CDR1 is GTSNPN and CDR2 is SVGIG (reference sequence). Trimming removed 4 bases from V and 6 bases from J, with 9 bases in between. This CDR3 comprises 11 residues.

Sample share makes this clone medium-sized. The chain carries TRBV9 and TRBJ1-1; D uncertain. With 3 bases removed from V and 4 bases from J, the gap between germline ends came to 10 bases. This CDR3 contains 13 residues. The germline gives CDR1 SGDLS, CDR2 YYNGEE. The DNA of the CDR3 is TGTGCCAGCAGCGCCTGGGAATTCACTGAAGCTTTCTTT. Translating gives CASSAWEFTEAFF.

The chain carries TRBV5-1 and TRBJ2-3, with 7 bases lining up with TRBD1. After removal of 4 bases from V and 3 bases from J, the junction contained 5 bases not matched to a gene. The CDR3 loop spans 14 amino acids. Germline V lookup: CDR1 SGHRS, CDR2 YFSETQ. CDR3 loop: CASSVRQGTDTQYF. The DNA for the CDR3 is TGCGCCAGCAGCGTCCGACAGGGAACAGATACGCAGTATTTT.

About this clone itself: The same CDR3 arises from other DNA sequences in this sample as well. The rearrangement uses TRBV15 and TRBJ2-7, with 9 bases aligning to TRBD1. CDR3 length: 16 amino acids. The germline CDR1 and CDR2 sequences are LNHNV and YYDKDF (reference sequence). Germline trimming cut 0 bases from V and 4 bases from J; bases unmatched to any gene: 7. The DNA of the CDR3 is TGTGCCACCAGCAGAGATGGAGGGACAGGGTCTTACGAGCAGTACTTC. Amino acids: CATSRDGGTGSYEQYF.

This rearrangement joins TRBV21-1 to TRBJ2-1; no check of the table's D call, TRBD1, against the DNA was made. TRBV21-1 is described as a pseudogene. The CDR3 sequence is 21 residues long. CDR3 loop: CASSSPLKRGVGEMSLNEQFF. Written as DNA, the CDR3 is TGTGCCAGCAGCTCGCCGCTAAAAAGGGGTGTGGGTGAGATGTCCCTCAATGAGCAGTTCTTC.

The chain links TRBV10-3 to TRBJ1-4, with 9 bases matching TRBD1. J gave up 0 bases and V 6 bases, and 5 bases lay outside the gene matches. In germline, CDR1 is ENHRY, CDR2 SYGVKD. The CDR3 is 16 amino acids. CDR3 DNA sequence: TGTGCCATCAGCCCGGGACAGGGAACAACTAATGAAAAACTGTTTTTT. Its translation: CAISPGQGTTNEKLFF.